Listed below are T cell receptor beta chains from one sample, sequenced in a study of blood T cell repertoires in COVID-19. Here immunoSEQ multiplex PCR was the method, and the copy in TCRdb shows in-frame clones only, minus some. The table has some 190,000 clones, 70% to 90% seen once; the top ten hold 15% to 20%. Source material: peripheral blood. The receptors shown here come from an older person with COVID-19, enrolled during active disease. The CDR3 runs from the conserved cysteine through the conserved F or W. The D gene is left open where the match is weak. Clone size is given for some rows only: seen once, a few or many times, or a class if the clone is expanded.

v_gene	d_gene	j_gene	abundance	CDR3aa	CDR3nt
TRBV6-5	-	TRBJ1-1	-	CASSYSRATEAFF	TGTGCCAGCAGTTACTCCAGGGCCACTGAAGCTTTCTTT
TRBV5-8	TRBD1	TRBJ1-3	-	CASSLTRTGPRNTIYF	TGTGCCAGCAGCTTGACCAGGACAGGACCTAGGAACACCATATATTTT
TRBV5-1	TRBD1	TRBJ1-1	-	CASSLDRGYTEAFF	TGCGCCAGCAGCTTGGACAGGGGTTACACTGAAGCTTTCTTT
TRBV6-2/TRBV6-3	-	TRBJ2-5	-	CASSKGQETQYF	TGTGCCAGCAGTAAGGGGCAAGAGACCCAGTACTTC
TRBV4-1	-	TRBJ1-2	once	CASSQGSGAYGYTF	TGCGCCAGCAGCCAAGGAAGCGGGGCCTATGGCTACACCTTC
TRBV7-2	-	TRBJ1-3	-	CASILNTVTGNTIYF	TGTGCCAGCATACTCAACACAGTAACTGGAAACACCATATATTTT
TRBV6-5	TRBD1	TRBJ2-5	-	CASSLRRQGLETQYF	TGTGCCAGCTCCCTCCGGCGACAGGGGTTAGAGACCCAGTACTTC
TRBV11-2	TRBD2	TRBJ2-1	-	CASSPTSGRAPWQFF	TGTGCCAGCAGCCCAACTAGCGGGAGGGCCCCGTGGCAGTTCTTC
TRBV2	-	TRBJ2-3	many	CASNARALSDTQYF	TGTGCCAGCAATGCGAGGGCGTTATCAGATACGCAGTATTTT
TRBV11-2	TRBD1	TRBJ2-4	-	CASSLGTGLNLAKNIQYF	TGTGCCAGCAGCTTAGGGACAGGGCTAAATTTAGCCAAAAACATTCAGTACTTC
TRBV6-5	-	TRBJ1-1	-	CASSYSMGAMNTEAFF	TGTGCCAGCAGTTACTCGATGGGGGCTATGAACACTGAAGCTTTCTTT
TRBV18	-	TRBJ1-1	-	CASSRQMNTEAFF	TGTGCCAGCTCACGACAGATGAACACTGAAGCTTTCTTT
TRBV7-2	TRBD2	TRBJ2-1	-	CASSQLTSPNEQFF	TGTGCCAGCAGCCAATTGACTAGCCCCAATGAGCAGTTCTTC
TRBV19	TRBD2	TRBJ2-2	-	CASSRRGGAHTGELFF	TGTGCCAGTAGTAGACGCGGGGGGGCCCACACCGGGGAGCTGTTTTTT
TRBV6-6	TRBD2	TRBJ2-7	-	CASSPLAGVGEQYF	TGTGCCAGCAGCCCCCTGGCGGGAGTTGGCGAGCAGTACTTC
TRBV19	-	TRBJ2-7	-	CASSARLISSYEQYF	TGTGCCAGTAGTGCTCGGTTGATAAGCTCCTACGAGCAGTACTTC
TRBV7-2	-	TRBJ2-2	-	CASSLDLLSTGELFF	TGTGCCAGCAGCTTAGACCTATTATCCACCGGGGAGCTGTTTTTT
TRBV29-1	-	TRBJ1-2	-	CSSGSNYGYTF	TGCTCATCAGGATCGAACTATGGCTACACCTTC
TRBV19	TRBD2	TRBJ2-1	-	CASSIGGLAGGPGKNEQFF	TGTGCCAGTAGTATAGGGGGACTAGCGGGAGGGCCGGGAAAAAATGAGCAGTTCTTC
TRBV6-5	-	TRBJ2-7	-	CANGDRDTSYEQYF	TGTGCCAACGGAGACCGGGACACCTCCTACGAGCAGTACTTC
TRBV28	TRBD1	TRBJ1-4	once	CASRPGTGFEKLFF	TGTGCCAGCAGACCAGGGACAGGGTTTGAAAAACTGTTTTTT
TRBV28	TRBD1	TRBJ2-1	-	CASFPPTGDVGNEQFF	TGTGCCAGCTTCCCACCGACAGGGGATGTCGGGAATGAGCAGTTCTTC
TRBV7-2	TRBD2	TRBJ2-2	-	CASSPSGRQTGELFF	TGTGCCAGCAGCCCTAGCGGGAGGCAAACCGGGGAGCTGTTTTTT
TRBV11-3	TRBD2	TRBJ2-1	once	CASSHSIAGSSYNEQFF	TGTGCCAGCAGCCATTCCATAGCGGGGAGCTCCTACAATGAGCAGTTCTTC
TRBV6-2/TRBV6-3	-	TRBJ1-1	-	CASSPAGLTRAGAFF	TGTGCCAGCAGCCCAGCGGGGTTGACCCGGGCCGGAGCTTTCTTT
TRBV2	TRBD1	TRBJ1-1	-	CARVKRTGVGTEAFF	TGTGCCAGAGTAAAAAGGACAGGGGTGGGCACTGAAGCTTTCTTT
TRBV6-2/TRBV6-3	TRBD2	TRBJ2-3	-	CASSYGADGLGPTDTQYF	TGTGCCAGCAGTTACGGAGCCGACGGACTAGGCCCCACAGATACGCAGTATTTT
TRBV5-5	-	TRBJ1-1	-	CASSLEGKGTEAFF	TGTGCCAGCAGCTTGGAGGGGAAAGGCACTGAAGCTTTCTTT
TRBV6-5	TRBD1	TRBJ1-6	-	CASSSPGQGDSPLHF	TGTGCCAGCAGCTCTCCGGGACAGGGTGATTCACCCCTCCACTTT
TRBV3-1/TRBV3-2	-	TRBJ1-6	-	CASSQDVDMARSPLHF	TGTGCCAGCAGCCAAGATGTCGACATGGCTCGTTCACCCCTCCACTTT
TRBV29-1	-	TRBJ2-7	-	CSGSGGSSYEQYF	TGCAGCGGAAGCGGCGGAAGCTCCTACGAGCAGTACTTC
TRBV6-2/TRBV6-3	-	TRBJ1-1	-	CASSQEGSYTEAFF	TGTGCCAGCAGCCAGGAGGGGTCATACACTGAAGCTTTCTTT
TRBV5-4	TRBD1	TRBJ1-1	-	CASSPQGAPMNTEAFF	TGTGCCAGCAGCCCACAGGGGGCCCCCATGAACACTGAAGCTTTCTTT
TRBV5-1	-	TRBJ2-5	-	CASQTGLGETQYF	TGCGCCAGCCAGACAGGTTTGGGGGAGACCCAGTACTTC
TRBV29-1	TRBD1	TRBJ1-3	once	CSATPGTGSGNTIYF	TGCAGCGCGACACCCGGGACAGGGTCTGGAAACACCATATATTTT
TRBV5-5	-	TRBJ1-5	-	CASSLETGPRQPQHF	TGTGCCAGCAGCTTGGAAACAGGGCCCCGGCAGCCCCAGCATTTT
TRBV19	-	TRBJ2-1	-	CASSIGRGNEQFF	TGTGCCAGTAGTATAGGACGGGGAAATGAGCAGTTCTTC
TRBV5-3	-	TRBJ2-7	-	CARSLVISGMGEQYF	TGTGCCAGAAGCTTGGTAATTTCGGGGATGGGCGAGCAGTACTTC